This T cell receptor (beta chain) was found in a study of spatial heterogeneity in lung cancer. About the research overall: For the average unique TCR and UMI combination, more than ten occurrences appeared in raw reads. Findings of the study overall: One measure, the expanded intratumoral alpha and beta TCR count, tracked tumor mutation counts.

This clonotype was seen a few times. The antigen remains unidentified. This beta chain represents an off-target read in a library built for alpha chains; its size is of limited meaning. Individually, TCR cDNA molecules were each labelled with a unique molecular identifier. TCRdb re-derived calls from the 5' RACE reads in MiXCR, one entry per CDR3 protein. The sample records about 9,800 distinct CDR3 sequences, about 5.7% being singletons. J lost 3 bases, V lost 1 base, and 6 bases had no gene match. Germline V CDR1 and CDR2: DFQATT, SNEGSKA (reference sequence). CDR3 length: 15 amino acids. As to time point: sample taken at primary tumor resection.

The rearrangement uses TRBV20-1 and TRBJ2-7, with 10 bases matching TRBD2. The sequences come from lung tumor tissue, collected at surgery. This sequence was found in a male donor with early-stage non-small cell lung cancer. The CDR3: CSARGLTSGNYEQYF. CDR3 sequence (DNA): TGCAGTGCTAGAGGCCTTACTAGCGGGAACTACGAGCAGTACTTC.